The 11 T cell receptor beta chains given below trace back to one sample, sequenced in a study of prognosis after radiotherapy for stage I lung cancer. The genomic DNA TCR beta CDR3 region underwent two rounds of multiplex PCR. Every TRBV and TRBJ gene had its own specific primer in first-round PCR. TCRdb itself ran the multiplex PCR reads through MiXCR, one entry per CDR3 protein. The data hold 22,000 or so distinct CDR3 sequences, with approximately 45% observed a single time. The source was PBMCs, collected before or after stereotactic body radiation therapy (not recorded which). Receptors were obtained from a donor aged 50 or older with non-small cell lung cancer.

The count of this clonotype is one. CDR3 coding DNA: TGTGCCAGTAGTATAGAGCCCCAGCATTTT. This sequence encodes CASSIEPQHF. The chain carries TRBV19 and TRBJ1-5, with D unresolved. Germline assignment: CDR1 LNHDA and CDR2 SQIVND (reference sequence). V was cut by 0 bases and J by 9 bases, with 0 bases left in between. This CDR3 is 10 amino acids long.

This clonotype was seen ten or more times. This sequence joins TRBV2 and TRBJ1-6, with D tentatively TRBD1 (6 bases). V lost 7 bases and J lost 10, with 23 bases in between. Germline V gene data show CDR1 as SNHLY and CDR2 as FYNNEI. The CDR3 sequence is 16 residues long. CDR3 bases: TGTGCCAGCATCCAAACCCCAGGGGCGGTGGGCTCACCCCTCCACTTT. Its protein product is CASIQTPGAVGSPLHF.

This clonotype was seen many times. J is TRBJ1-5 and V is TRBV15; D is possibly TRBD1 (6 bases). The germline V and J ends were trimmed by 6 bases and 1 base, with 16 bases remaining between them. Germline lookup yields CDR1 LNHNV and CDR2 YYDKDF (reference sequence). This CDR3 comprises 16 residues. The DNA for the CDR3 is TGTGCCACCAGTATGCACAGGGAGGTCAGCAATCAGCCCCAGCATTTT. Its translation: CATSMHREVSNQPQHF.

This clonotype occurred once. The J gene is TRBJ2-7, the V gene TRBV20-1, with 13 bases that match TRBD2. In germline, CDR1 is DFQATT, CDR2 SNEGSKA (reference sequence). The CDR3 loop spans 17 amino acids. V shed 4 bases, J shed 2 bases, and the junction held 11 bases outside the gene matches. CDR3 DNA sequence: TGCAGTGCTAACCGGAGATTGGGACTAGCGGGGACCTACGAGCAGTACTTC. It is translated as CSANRRLGLAGTYEQYF.

In its sample, this clonotype was seen many times. The chain joins TRBV3-1 to TRBJ2-3, with D maybe TRBD1 (6 bases). The CDR3 runs to 15 residues. From germline, CDR1 is LGHDT and CDR2 YNNKEL (reference sequence). The V and J ends lost 1 base and 6 bases respectively, with 14 bases between them. CDR3 region: CASSQGDRFYDTQYF. The DNA of the CDR3 is TGTGCCAGCAGCCAAGGAGACAGGTTTTACGATACGCAGTATTTT.

This clonotype was counted many times. The chain has TRBV11-2 and TRBJ2-3; 8 bases map to TRBD2. V shed 3 bases, J shed 4 bases, and the junction held 9 bases outside the gene matches. From germline, CDR1 is SGHAT and CDR2 FQNNGV. The CDR3 is 16 amino acids. The CDR3 protein is CASSFGGTSHADTQYF. For the CDR3, the DNA is TGTGCCAGCAGCTTCGGGGGGACTAGTCATGCAGATACGCAGTATTTT.

This clonotype has only a few counts. A much larger clone is a single base away; this may be a read error. The chain couples TRBV20-1 to TRBJ1-4; D is uncertain. The CDR3 contains 13 residues. Germline V gene data show CDR1 as DFQATT and CDR2 as SNEGSKA (reference sequence). The V end was cut by 6 bases, the J end by 0 bases, with 8 bases between. DNA of the CDR3: TGCAGTGCCCCCGGGTCAACTAATGAAAAACTGTTTTTT. It translates to CSAPGSTNEKLFF.

This clonotype was picked up many times. The junction does not match germline at one end; this may be a read error. The gene calls are TRBV4-2 and TRBJ1-1; no definite D call. Germline V gene lookup returns CDR1 LGHNA and CDR2 YNFKEQ. The CDR3 spans 14 residues. The CDR3 loop reads CAGSQDATVTEAFF. The CDR3 nucleotides are TGTGCCGGCAGCCAAGATGCTACGGTCACTGAAGCTTTCTTT.

The table lists this clonotype with many counts. J is TRBJ2-3 and V is TRBV4-2; perhaps TRBD2 as D (6 bases). CDR3 size: 15 residues. The germline V gene has CDR1 LGHNA and CDR2 YNFKEQ. Between the trimmed V and J ends, which lost 0 bases and 4 bases, there was a span of 11 bases. The CDR3 sequence is CASSQDGGSADTQYF. The CDR3 DNA reads TGTGCCAGCAGCCAAGATGGAGGGAGCGCAGATACGCAGTATTTT.

The chain's CDR3 is CASSQDRGRGRGYTF. The DNA for the CDR3 is TGCGCCAGCAGCCAAGACCGGGGGAGGGGCCGAGGCTACACCTTC. The chain links TRBV4-1 to TRBJ1-2; D is perhaps TRBD1 (5 bases). CDR3 length: 15 residues. Trimming shortened V by 0 bases and J by 8 bases, and 16 bases separated the two germline ends. Per the germline V gene, CDR1 is MGHRA and CDR2 is YSYEKL.

By share, this clonotype counts as medium-sized (0.01 to 0.1%). J is TRBJ1-3 and V is TRBV6-2 or TRBV6-3; 10 bases align to TRBD1. This CDR3 is 19 amino acids long. Germline trimming cut 4 bases from V and 2 bases from J; bases unmatched to any gene: 14. Germline V gives CDR1 MNHEY, CDR2 SVGEGT. The chain's CDR3 is CASSFAGTGDSVAGNTIYF. DNA of the CDR3: TGTGCCAGCAGTTTTGCCGGGACAGGGGATTCCGTCGCTGGAAACACCATATATTTT.